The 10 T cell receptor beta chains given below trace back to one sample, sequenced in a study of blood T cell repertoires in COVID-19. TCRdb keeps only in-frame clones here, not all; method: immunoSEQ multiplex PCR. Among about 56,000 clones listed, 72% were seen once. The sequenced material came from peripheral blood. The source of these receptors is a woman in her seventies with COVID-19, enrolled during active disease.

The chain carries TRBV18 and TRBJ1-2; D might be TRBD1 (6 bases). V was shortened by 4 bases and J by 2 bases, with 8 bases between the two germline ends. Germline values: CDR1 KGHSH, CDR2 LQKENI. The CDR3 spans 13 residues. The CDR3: CASSRGQNYGYTF. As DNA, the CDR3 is TGTGCCAGCTCACGGGGGCAGAACTATGGCTACACCTTC.

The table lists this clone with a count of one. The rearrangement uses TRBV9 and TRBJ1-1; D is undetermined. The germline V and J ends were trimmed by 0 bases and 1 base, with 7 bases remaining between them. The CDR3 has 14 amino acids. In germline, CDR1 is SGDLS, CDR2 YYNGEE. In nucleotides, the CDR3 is TGTGCCAGCAGCGTAGGTTCCCGGAACACTGAAGCTTTCTTT. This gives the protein CASSVGSRNTEAFF.

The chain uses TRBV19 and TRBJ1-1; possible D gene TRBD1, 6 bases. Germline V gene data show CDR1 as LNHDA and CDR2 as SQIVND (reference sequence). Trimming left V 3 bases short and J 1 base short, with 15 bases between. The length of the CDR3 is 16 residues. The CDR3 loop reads CASSIKRGGPNTEAFF. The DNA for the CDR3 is TGTGCCAGTAGTATTAAACGCGGGGGGCCGAACACTGAAGCTTTCTTT.

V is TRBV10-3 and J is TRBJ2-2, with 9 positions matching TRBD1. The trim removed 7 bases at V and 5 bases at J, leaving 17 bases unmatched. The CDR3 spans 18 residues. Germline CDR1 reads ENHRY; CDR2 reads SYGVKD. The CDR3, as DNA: TGTGCCATCAATACCGGGACAGGGACGGTTCGAACTACCGGGGAGCTGTTTTTT. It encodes CAINTGTGTVRTTGELFF.

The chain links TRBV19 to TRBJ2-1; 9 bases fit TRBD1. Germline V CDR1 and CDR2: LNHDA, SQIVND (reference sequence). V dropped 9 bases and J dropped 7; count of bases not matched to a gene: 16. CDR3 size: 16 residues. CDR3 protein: CASRSGAETGGNEQFF. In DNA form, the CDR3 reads TGTGCCAGCAGATCTGGGGCCGAGACAGGGGGTAATGAGCAGTTCTTC.

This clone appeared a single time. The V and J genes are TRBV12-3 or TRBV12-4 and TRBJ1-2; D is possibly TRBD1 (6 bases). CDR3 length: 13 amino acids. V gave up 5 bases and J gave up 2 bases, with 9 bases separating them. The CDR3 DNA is TGTGCCAGCAGTCGGGACAACAACTATGGCTACACCTTC. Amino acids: CASSRDNNYGYTF.

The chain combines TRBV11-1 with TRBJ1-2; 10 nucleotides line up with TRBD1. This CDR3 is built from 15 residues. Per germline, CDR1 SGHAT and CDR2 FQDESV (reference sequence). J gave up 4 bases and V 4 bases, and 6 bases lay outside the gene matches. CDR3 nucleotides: TGTGCCAGCAGCTCCCGGACAGGGGGTCCCTATGGCTACACCTTC. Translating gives CASSSRTGGPYGYTF.

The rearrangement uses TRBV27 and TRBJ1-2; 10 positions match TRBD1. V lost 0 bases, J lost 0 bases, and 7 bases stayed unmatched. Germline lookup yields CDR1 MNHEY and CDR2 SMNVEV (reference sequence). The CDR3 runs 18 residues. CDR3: CASSLSRQGARPNYGYTF. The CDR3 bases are TGTGCCAGCAGTTTATCAAGACAGGGGGCGCGTCCTAACTATGGCTACACCTTC.

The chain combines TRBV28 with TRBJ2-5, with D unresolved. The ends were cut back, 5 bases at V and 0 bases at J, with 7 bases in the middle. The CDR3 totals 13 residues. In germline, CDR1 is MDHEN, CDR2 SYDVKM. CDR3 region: CASSKTNQETQYF. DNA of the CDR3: TGTGCCAGCAGTAAAACTAACCAAGAGACCCAGTACTTC.

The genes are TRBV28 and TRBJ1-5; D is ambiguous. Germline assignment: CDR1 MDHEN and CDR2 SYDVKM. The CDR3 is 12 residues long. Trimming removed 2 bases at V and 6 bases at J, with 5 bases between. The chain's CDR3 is CASSLSGQPQHF. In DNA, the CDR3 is TGTGCCAGCAGTTTAAGCGGTCAGCCCCAGCATTTT.